This TCR beta chain was recorded in a study of blood T cell repertoires in COVID-19. The CDR3 consists of 12 residues. Germline values: CDR1 LGHDT, CDR2 YNNKEL (reference sequence). Trimming cost V 4 bases and J 9 bases, with 10 bases left between them. This clone was picked up a small number of times. Generated by immunoSEQ multiplex PCR, the TCRdb table keeps only in-frame clones and is missing some. The sample contains over 100,000 clones, over 80% of which appear only once. This sequence was found in a woman in her seventies with acute or convalescent COVID-19. Sequencing used peripheral blood. This chain links TRBV3-1 (or the pseudogene TRBV3-2) with TRBJ2-1; unclear D gene. CDR3 DNA: TGTGCCAGCAGCCCGTATTCCGGTGAGCAGTTCTTC. This encodes CASSPYSGEQFF.